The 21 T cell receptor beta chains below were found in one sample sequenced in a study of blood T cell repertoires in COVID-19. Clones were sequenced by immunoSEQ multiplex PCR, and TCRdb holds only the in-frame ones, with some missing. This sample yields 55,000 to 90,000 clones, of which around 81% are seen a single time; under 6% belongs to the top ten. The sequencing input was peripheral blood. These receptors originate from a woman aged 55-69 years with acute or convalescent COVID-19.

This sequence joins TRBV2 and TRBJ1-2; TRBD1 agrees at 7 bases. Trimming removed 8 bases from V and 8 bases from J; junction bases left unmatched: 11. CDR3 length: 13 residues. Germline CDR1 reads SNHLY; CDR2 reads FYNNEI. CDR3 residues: CASHPRQGGGYTF. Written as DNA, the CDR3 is TGTGCCAGCCACCCCCGGCAGGGGGGAGGCTACACCTTC.

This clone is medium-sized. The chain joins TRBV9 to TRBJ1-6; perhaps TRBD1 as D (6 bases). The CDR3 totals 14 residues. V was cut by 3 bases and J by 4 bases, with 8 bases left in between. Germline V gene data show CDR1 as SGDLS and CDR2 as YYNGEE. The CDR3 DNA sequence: TGTGCCAGCAGCGCAGGACAGTATAATTCACCCCTCCACTTT. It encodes CASSAGQYNSPLHF. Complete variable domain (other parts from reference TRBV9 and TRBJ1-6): DSGVTQTPKHLITATGQRVTLRCSPRSGDLSVYWYQQSLDQGLQFLIQYYNGEERAKGNILERFSAQQFPDLHSELNLSSLELGDSALYFCASSAGQYNSPLHFGNGTRLTVT.

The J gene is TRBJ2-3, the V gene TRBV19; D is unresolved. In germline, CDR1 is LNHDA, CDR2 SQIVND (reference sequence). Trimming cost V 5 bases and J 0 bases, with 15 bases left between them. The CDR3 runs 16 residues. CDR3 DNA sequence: TGTGCCAGTAGTCCCGTTTACGTCGGGAGCACAGATACGCAGTATTTT. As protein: CASSPVYVGSTDTQYF. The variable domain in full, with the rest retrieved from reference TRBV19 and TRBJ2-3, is DGGITQSPKYLFRKEGQNVTLSCEQNLNHDAMYWYRQDPGQGLRLIYYSQIVNDFQKGDIAEGYSVSREKKESFPLTVTSAQKNPTAFYLCASSPVYVGSTDTQYFGPGTRLTVL.

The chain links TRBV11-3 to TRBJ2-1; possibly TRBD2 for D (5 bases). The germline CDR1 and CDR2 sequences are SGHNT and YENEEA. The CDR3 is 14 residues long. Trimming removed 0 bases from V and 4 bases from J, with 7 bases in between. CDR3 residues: CASSLDRGYNEQFF. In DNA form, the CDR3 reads TGTGCCAGCAGCTTAGATCGGGGATACAATGAGCAGTTCTTC.

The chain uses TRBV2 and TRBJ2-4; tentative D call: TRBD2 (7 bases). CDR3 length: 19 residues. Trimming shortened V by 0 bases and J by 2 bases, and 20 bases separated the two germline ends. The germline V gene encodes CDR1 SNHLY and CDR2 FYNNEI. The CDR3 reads CASSEARGGALFTKNIQYF. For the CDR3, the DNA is TGTGCCAGCAGTGAAGCGAGGGGGGGCGCCTTATTTACCAAAAACATTCAGTACTTC. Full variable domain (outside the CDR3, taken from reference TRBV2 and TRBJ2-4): EPEVTQTPSHQVTQMGQEVILRCVPISNHLYFYWYRQILGQKVEFLVSFYNNEISEKSEIFDDQFSVERPDGSNFTLKIRSTKLEDSAMYFCASSEARGGALFTKNIQYFGAGTRLSVL.

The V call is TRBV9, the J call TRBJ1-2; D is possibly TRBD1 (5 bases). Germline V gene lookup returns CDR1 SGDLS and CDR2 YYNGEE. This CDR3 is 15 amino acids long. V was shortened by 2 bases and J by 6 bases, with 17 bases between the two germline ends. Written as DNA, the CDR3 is TGTGCCAGCAGCGTTATCCAGGGCGCGGAAGATGGCTACACCTTC. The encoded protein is CASSVIQGAEDGYTF.

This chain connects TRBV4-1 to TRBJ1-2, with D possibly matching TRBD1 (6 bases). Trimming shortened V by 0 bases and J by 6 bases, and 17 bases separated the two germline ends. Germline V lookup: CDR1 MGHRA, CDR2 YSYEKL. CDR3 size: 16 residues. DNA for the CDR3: TGCGCCAGCAGCCAAGAAGCAGGGTACAGGGTCCATGGCTACACCTTC. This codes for CASSQEAGYRVHGYTF.

The CDR3 loop reads CASRGRYGYTF. CDR3 sequence (DNA): TGTGCCAGCCGCGGTCGGTATGGCTACACCTTC. The rearrangement uses TRBV12-3 or TRBV12-4 and TRBJ1-2; no reliable D call. The CDR3 runs to 11 residues. V lost 8 bases and J lost 5, with 9 bases in between.

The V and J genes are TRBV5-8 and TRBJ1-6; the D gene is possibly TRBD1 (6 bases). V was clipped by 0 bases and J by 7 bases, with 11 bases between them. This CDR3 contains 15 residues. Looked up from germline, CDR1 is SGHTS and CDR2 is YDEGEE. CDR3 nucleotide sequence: TGTGCCAGCAGCTTGGAACAGGGTGTAAATTCACCCCTCCACTTT. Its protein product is CASSLEQGVNSPLHF.

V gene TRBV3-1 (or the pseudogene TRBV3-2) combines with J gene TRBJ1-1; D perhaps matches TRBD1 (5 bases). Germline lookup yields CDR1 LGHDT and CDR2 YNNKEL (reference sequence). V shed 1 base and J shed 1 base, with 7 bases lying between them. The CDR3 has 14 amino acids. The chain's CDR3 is CASSQVTGNTEAFF. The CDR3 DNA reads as TGTGCCAGCAGCCAAGTAACAGGGAACACTGAAGCTTTCTTT.

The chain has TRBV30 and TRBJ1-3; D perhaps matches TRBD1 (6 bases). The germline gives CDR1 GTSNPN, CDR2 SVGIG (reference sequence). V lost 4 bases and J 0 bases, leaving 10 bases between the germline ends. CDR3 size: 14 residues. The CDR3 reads CAWKVTGSGNTIYF. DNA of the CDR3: TGTGCCTGGAAAGTGACAGGCTCTGGAAACACCATATATTTT.

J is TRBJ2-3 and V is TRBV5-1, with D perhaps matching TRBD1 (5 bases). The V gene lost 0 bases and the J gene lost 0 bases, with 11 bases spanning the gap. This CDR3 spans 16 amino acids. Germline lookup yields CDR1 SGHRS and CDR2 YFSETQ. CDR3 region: CASSLARQGSTDTQYF. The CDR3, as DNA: TGCGCCAGCAGCTTGGCTCGGCAGGGAAGCACAGATACGCAGTATTTT.

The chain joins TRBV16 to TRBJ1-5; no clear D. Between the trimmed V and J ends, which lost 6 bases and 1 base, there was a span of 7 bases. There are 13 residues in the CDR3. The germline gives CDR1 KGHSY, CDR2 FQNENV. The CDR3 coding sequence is TGTGCCAGCAGTAGTAGAAGCAATCAGCCCCAGCATTTT. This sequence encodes CASSSRSNQPQHF. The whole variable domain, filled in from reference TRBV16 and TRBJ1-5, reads GEEVAQTPKHLVRGEGQKAKLYCAPIKGHSYVFWYQQVLKNEFKFLISFQNENVFDETGMPKERFSAKCLPNSPCSLEIQATKLEDSAVYFCASSSRSNQPQHFGDGTRLSIL.

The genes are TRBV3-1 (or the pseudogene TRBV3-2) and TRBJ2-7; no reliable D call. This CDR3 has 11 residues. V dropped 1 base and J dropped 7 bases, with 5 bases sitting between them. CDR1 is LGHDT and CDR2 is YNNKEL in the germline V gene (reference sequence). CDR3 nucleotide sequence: TGTGCCAGCAGCCAAGGCAGGGAGCAGTACTTC. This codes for CASSQGREQYF.

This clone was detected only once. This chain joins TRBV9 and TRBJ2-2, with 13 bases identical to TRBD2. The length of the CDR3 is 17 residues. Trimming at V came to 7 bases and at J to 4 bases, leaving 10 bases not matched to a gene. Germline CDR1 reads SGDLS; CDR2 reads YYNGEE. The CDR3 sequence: CASGLTSGGAGTGELFF. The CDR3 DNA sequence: TGTGCCAGCGGACTCACTAGCGGGGGGGCAGGCACCGGGGAGCTGTTTTTT. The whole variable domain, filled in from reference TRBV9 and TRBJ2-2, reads DSGVTQTPKHLITATGQRVTLRCSPRSGDLSVYWYQQSLDQGLQFLIQYYNGEERAKGNILERFSAQQFPDLHSELNLSSLELGDSALYFCASGLTSGGAGTGELFFGEGSRLTVL.

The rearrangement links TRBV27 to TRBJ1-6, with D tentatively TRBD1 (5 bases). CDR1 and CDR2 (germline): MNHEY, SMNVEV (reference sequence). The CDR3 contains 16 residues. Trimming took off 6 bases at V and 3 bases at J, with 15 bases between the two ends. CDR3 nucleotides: TGTGCCAGCAGCCCCAGTGGCAGGGTCTATAATTCACCCCTCCACTTT. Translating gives CASSPSGRVYNSPLHF.

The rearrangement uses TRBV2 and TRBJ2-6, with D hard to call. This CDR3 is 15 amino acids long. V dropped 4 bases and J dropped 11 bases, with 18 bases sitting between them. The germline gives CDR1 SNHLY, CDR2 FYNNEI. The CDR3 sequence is CASSAEDSQADVLTF. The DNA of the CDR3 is TGTGCCAGCAGTGCGGAAGACTCTCAAGCCGACGTCCTGACTTTC.

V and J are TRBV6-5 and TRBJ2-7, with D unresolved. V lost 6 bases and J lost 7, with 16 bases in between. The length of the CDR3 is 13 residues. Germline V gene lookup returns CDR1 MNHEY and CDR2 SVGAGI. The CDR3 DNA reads TGTGCCAGCAGATTTTCCCATCCTAGTGAGCAGTACTTC. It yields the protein CASRFSHPSEQYF.

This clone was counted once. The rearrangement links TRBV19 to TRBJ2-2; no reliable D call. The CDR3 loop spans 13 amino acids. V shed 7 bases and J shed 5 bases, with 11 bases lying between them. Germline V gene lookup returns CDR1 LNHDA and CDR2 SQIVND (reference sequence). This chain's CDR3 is CASNSVRTGELFF. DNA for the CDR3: TGTGCCAGTAATTCGGTTCGAACCGGGGAGCTGTTTTTT.

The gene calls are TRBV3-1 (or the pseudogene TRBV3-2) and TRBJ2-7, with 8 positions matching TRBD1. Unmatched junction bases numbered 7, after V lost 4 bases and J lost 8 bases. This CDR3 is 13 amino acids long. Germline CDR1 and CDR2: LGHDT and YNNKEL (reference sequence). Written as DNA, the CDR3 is TGTGCCAGCAGCCTGACCGGGACAGGACAGCAGTACTTC. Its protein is CASSLTGTGQQYF.

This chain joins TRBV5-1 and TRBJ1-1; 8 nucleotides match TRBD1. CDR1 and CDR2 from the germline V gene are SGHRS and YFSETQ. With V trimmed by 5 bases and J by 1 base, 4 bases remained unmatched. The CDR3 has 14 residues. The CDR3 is CASSTGGKNTEAFF. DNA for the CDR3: TGCGCCAGCAGTACAGGGGGAAAGAACACTGAAGCTTTCTTT.